This T cell receptor (beta chain) was obtained from a study of shared clonotypes between healthy human individuals. Repertoires were generated with immunoSEQ multiplex PCR, while TCRdb's copy carries only in-frame clones and drops some. The table records about 1,500,000 clones, more than 95% of them present only once. J lost 4 bases, V lost 7 bases, and 13 bases had no gene match. The CDR3 loop spans 15 amino acids. Per the germline V gene, CDR1 is LNHDA and CDR2 is SQIVND (reference sequence). The sequenced material came from naive CD4+ T cells sorted from blood. The subset: CD45RA+ positively selected. J is TRBJ2-7 and V is TRBV19; 7 bases match TRBD1. This clonotype was obtained from a man between 25 and 39 years old in good health. The CDR3 region has the DNA TGTGCCAGTACCGTATCCCAGACAGGGACATACGAGCAGTACTTC. Translated: CASTVSQTGTYEQYF.